The 30 T cell receptor beta chains below all came from one sample that was sequenced in a study of CD4+ T cells in melanoma (dated 2022 in TCRdb). Library preparation used the immunoSEQ multiplex PCR assay. The table comes from immuneACCESS by way of TCRdb, which keeps in-frame sequences with V and J called. Part of the clones is missing from these tables; in studies checked, under half for an unresolved V gene and the rest for unknown reasons. For this sample the table gives roughly 54,000 clones, of which approximately 89% were detected only once. Roughly 10% of the sample goes to the ten largest clones. The sequencing sample was made of peripheral blood. The receptor set was obtained from a human donor with melanoma.

This clone has just a few counts. The rearrangement joins TRBV2 to TRBJ2-3; TRBD2 matches 10 bases. J lost 5 bases, V lost 4 bases, and 3 bases had no gene match. The CDR3 runs 14 residues. Germline CDR1 SNHLY, CDR2 FYNNEI. CDR3 region: CASSGLAGGDTQYF. CDR3 bases: TGTGCCAGCAGTGGACTAGCGGGCGGAGATACGCAGTATTTT. Looking up the rest from reference TRBV2 and TRBJ2-3 gives the full variable domain: EPEVTQTPSHQVTQMGQEVILRCVPISNHLYFYWYRQILGQKVEFLVSFYNNEISEKSEIFDDQFSVERPDGSNFTLKIRSTKLEDSAMYFCASSGLAGGDTQYFGPGTRLTVL.

The rearrangement uses TRBV5-6 and TRBJ1-2; D not certain. Germline CDR1 SGHDT, CDR2 YYEEEE. The CDR3 spans 13 residues. Trimming cost V 4 bases and J 5 bases, with 12 bases left between them. CDR3: CASSPHGKYGYTF. In nucleotides, the CDR3 is TGTGCCAGCAGCCCACATGGGAAGTATGGCTACACCTTC.

The rearrangement links TRBV4-2 to TRBJ2-2, with TRBD1 as a possible D gene (6 bases). The V and J ends lost 3 bases and 1 base respectively, with 12 bases between them. From germline, CDR1 is LGHNA and CDR2 YNFKEQ. This CDR3 region has 16 residues. The CDR3 DNA follows: TGTGCCAGCAGCCACCAAGGGGGACAGAACACCGGGGAGCTGTTTTTT. Protein sequence: CASSHQGGQNTGELFF.

The V call is TRBV27, the J call TRBJ2-1, with D hard to call. Germline CDR1 reads MNHEY; CDR2 reads SMNVEV (reference sequence). The CDR3 sequence is 12 residues long. Trimming took 2 bases from V and 5 from J, leaving 4 bases between them. CDR3 loop: CASSLVNNEQFF. The CDR3 bases are TGTGCCAGCAGTTTAGTCAACAATGAGCAGTTCTTC.

CDR3 nucleotides: TGCGCCAGCAGCTTGGCGGGAGGTGGTGGCTACACCTTC. Protein product: CASSLAGGGGYTF. The chain carries TRBV5-1 and TRBJ1-2; D call uncertain. Germline loops: CDR1 SGHRS, CDR2 YFSETQ. The V end lost 0 bases, the J end lost 7 bases, and 10 bases lay between the germline ends. The CDR3 loop spans 13 amino acids.

This sequence joins TRBV27 and TRBJ1-2; D ambiguous. V was pared by 5 bases and J by 8 bases, with 24 bases between. Germline V lookup: CDR1 MNHEY, CDR2 SMNVEV (reference sequence). The CDR3 sequence is 16 residues long. The CDR3 coding sequence is TGTGCCAGCAGTCCTCATCCCACAGCCACGATAGAAGGCTACACCTTC. It codes for CASSPHPTATIEGYTF.

The rearrangement uses TRBV7-3 and TRBJ2-1; the D gene is possibly TRBD2 (6 bases). Germline loops: CDR1 SGHTA, CDR2 FQGTGA. The CDR3 has 14 residues. The V and J ends lost 5 bases and 5 bases respectively, with 13 bases between them. The CDR3 sequence: CASSDPTSNNEQFF. The CDR3 region has the DNA TGTGCCAGCAGCGACCCGACTAGTAACAATGAGCAGTTCTTC.

The CDR3 loop reads CASSQDQAGSSYEQYF. The CDR3 DNA sequence: TGTGCCAGCAGCCAAGATCAGGCAGGATCCTCCTACGAGCAGTACTTC. The gene calls are TRBV4-2 and TRBJ2-7; no reliable D call. The CDR3 spans 16 residues. Trimming cost V 0 bases and J 0 bases, with 12 bases left between them. The germline gives CDR1 LGHNA, CDR2 YNFKEQ.

The table lists this clone with a count of one. V gene TRBV4-1 combines with J gene TRBJ2-7; no firm D call. The germline CDR1 and CDR2 sequences are MGHRA and YSYEKL. CDR3 length: 14 residues. Trimming took off 0 bases at V and 2 bases at J, with 8 bases between the two ends. The chain's CDR3 is CASSQEGLTYEQYF. The CDR3 bases are TGCGCCAGCAGCCAAGAAGGCCTTACCTACGAGCAGTACTTC.

The rearrangement links TRBV6-5 to TRBJ2-1, with D tentatively TRBD1 or TRBD2 (6 bases each). The V end lost 6 bases, the J end lost 9 bases, and 15 bases lay between the germline ends. CDR1 is MNHEY, CDR2 SVGAGI, per germline. The CDR3 loop spans 13 amino acids. The CDR3: CASRRGGWPEQFF. As DNA, the CDR3 is TGTGCCAGCAGGAGAGGGGGGTGGCCTGAGCAGTTCTTC.

The chain links TRBV19 to TRBJ2-1; D uncertain. The V gene's germline CDR1 is LNHDA and CDR2 SQIVND (reference sequence). The CDR3 is 15 amino acids. V was shortened by 6 bases and J by 0 bases, with 12 bases between the two germline ends. The CDR3 DNA reads as TGTGCCAGTAGCTCAGGTTTCAGCTCCTACAATGAGCAGTTCTTC. Protein: CASSSGFSSYNEQFF.

This clone was observed a single time. The chain has TRBV11-3 and TRBJ2-3, with D perhaps being TRBD1 or TRBD2 (6 bases each). V lost 6 bases and J 4 bases, leaving 11 bases between the germline ends. Germline V lookup: CDR1 SGHNT, CDR2 YENEEA. The length of the CDR3 is 13 residues. The CDR3 reads CASSRRGADTQYF. CDR3 DNA: TGTGCCAGCAGTAGGAGGGGGGCAGATACGCAGTATTTT. The full variable domain, with the rest looked up from reference TRBV11-3 and TRBJ2-3, is EAGVVQSPRYKIIEKKQPVAFWCNPISGHNTLYWYLQNLGQGPELLIRYENEEAVDDSQLPKDRFSAERLKGVDSTLKIQPAELGDSAVYLCASSRRGADTQYFGPGTRLTVL.

This clone was observed once. The gene calls are TRBV5-4 and TRBJ2-2; D not resolved. Germline CDR1 reads SGHNT; CDR2 reads YYREEE (reference sequence). V lost 0 bases to trimming and J lost 5 bases, with 5 bases between them. The CDR3 consists of 13 residues. The chain's CDR3 is CASSLAVTGELFF. The CDR3 nucleotides are TGTGCCAGCAGCTTGGCAGTAACCGGGGAGCTGTTTTTT.

The gene calls are TRBV28 and TRBJ1-1; 8 bases line up with TRBD1. Germline CDR1 MDHEN, CDR2 SYDVKM. Trimming removed 2 bases from V and 8 bases from J; junction bases left unmatched: 7. The CDR3 consists of 14 residues. This chain's CDR3 is CASSLNGQGLEAFF. CDR3 coding DNA: TGTGCCAGCAGTTTAAATGGACAGGGTCTCGAAGCTTTCTTT.

The chain recombines TRBV2 with TRBJ2-5; 9 nucleotides match TRBD1. This CDR3 spans 13 amino acids. Germline loops: CDR1 SNHLY, CDR2 FYNNEI. Trimming took 6 bases from V and 5 from J; bases not matched to a gene: 4. DNA for the CDR3: TGTGCCAGCAGGACAGGGGGAGCCGAGACCCAGTACTTC. It encodes CASRTGGAETQYF.

The rearrangement links TRBV9 to TRBJ2-2; 7 nucleotides agree with TRBD1. The CDR3 sequence is 19 residues long. Germline CDR1 and CDR2: SGDLS and YYNGEE. V shed 3 bases and J 1 base; nucleotides not matched to a gene: 15. Here the CDR3 DNA reads TGTGCCAGCAGCGGAGCCCTCACCGGGACAGAAAAGAACACCGGGGAGCTGTTTTTT. Translated, it gives CASSGALTGTEKNTGELFF.

This chain links TRBV7-9 with TRBJ1-1; the D gene is possibly TRBD1 (6 bases). The CDR3 is 14 amino acids. Germline V gene data show CDR1 as SEHNR and CDR2 as FQNEAQ (reference sequence). Trimming shortened V by 2 bases and J by 3 bases, and 10 bases separated the two germline ends. This CDR3 reads CASSLSGAYTEAFF. In DNA form, the CDR3 reads TGTGCCAGCAGCTTATCGGGGGCGTACACTGAAGCTTTCTTT. The full variable domain, its missing parts supplied by reference TRBV7-9 and TRBJ1-1, is DTGVSQNPRHKITKRGQNVTFRCDPISEHNRLYWYRQTLGQGPEFLTYFQNEAQLEKSRLLSDRFSAERPKGSFSTLEIQRTEQGDSAMYLCASSLSGAYTEAFFGQGTRLTVV.

The rearrangement joins TRBV7-9 to TRBJ2-1; TRBD2 matches 12 bases. The CDR3 has 15 residues. Germline CDR1 and CDR2: SEHNR and FQNEAQ (reference sequence). Trimming at V came to 5 bases and at J to 4 bases, leaving 3 bases not matched to a gene. As DNA, the CDR3 is TGTGCCAGCAGCCCACTAGCGGGGGGATACAATGAGCAGTTCTTC. Translation: CASSPLAGGYNEQFF.

Comment on this clone: One end of the junction varies from germline; a read error may be responsible. The sample contains more than one DNA sequence encoding this CDR3. J is TRBJ1-1 and V is TRBV4-1, with a possible D match to TRBD1 (5 bases). The CDR3 totals 14 residues. Per germline, CDR1 MGHRA and CDR2 YSYEKL. The CDR3 is CASSGGGMNTEAFF. The DNA for the CDR3 is TGCGCCAGCAGTGGGGGGGGGATGAACACTGAGGCTTTCTTT.

The rearrangement joins TRBV7-9 to TRBJ2-1, with 14 bases matching TRBD2. Germline CDR1 SEHNR, CDR2 FQNEAQ (reference sequence). CDR3 length equals 16 residues. Germline trimming cut 1 base from V and 7 bases from J; bases unmatched to any gene: 3. Here the CDR3 DNA reads TGTGCCAGCAGCTTAGTGACTAGCGGGGGGGTAAATGAGCAGTTCTTC. It encodes CASSLVTSGGVNEQFF.

This chain connects TRBV19 to TRBJ2-2, with D unclear. CDR3 length: 10 amino acids. Per germline, CDR1 LNHDA and CDR2 SQIVND (reference sequence). Between the trimmed V and J ends, which lost 7 bases and 7 bases, there was a span of 4 bases. CDR3 in amino acids: CASNGGELFF. As DNA, the CDR3 is TGTGCCAGTAATGGCGGGGAGCTGTTTTTT.

The chain recombines TRBV30 with TRBJ2-4; either TRBD1 or TRBD2 may fit D (5 bases each). CDR1 and CDR2 from the germline V gene are GTSNPN and SVGIG (reference sequence). The V and J ends lost 0 bases and 0 bases respectively, with 9 bases between them. The CDR3 is made up of 15 amino acids. Here the CDR3 DNA reads TGTGCCTGGAGTGTACGGGGCTTAGCCAAAAACATTCAGTACTTC. Translating gives CAWSVRGLAKNIQYF. Supplemented by reference TRBV30 and TRBJ2-4, the full variable domain reads SQTIHQWPATLVQPVGSPLSLECTVEGTSNPNLYWYRQAAGRGLQLLFYSVGIGQISSEVPQNLSASRPQDRQFILSSKKLLLSDSGFYLCAWSVRGLAKNIQYFGAGTRLSVL.

V usage is TRBV29-1 and J usage is TRBJ1-5; possibly TRBD1 for D (6 bases). V was clipped by 6 bases and J by 3 bases, with 12 bases between them. Germline V gene data show CDR1 as SQVTM and CDR2 as ANQGSEA. This CDR3 contains 13 residues. The CDR3 DNA is TGCAGCGTCCGGGACAACCACAATCAGCCCCAGCATTTT. It codes for CSVRDNHNQPQHF.

This chain uses TRBV7-9 with TRBJ2-6, with 8 bases aligning to TRBD1. V shed 3 bases and J 0 bases; nucleotides not matched to a gene: 4. CDR1 SEHNR and CDR2 FQNEAQ come from the germline V gene (reference sequence). The CDR3 totals 17 residues. CDR3: CASSFRTGRSGANVLTF. The CDR3 region has the DNA TGTGCCAGCAGCTTCCGGACAGGGCGCTCTGGGGCCAACGTCCTGACTTTC.

Sample share makes this clone medium-sized. In nucleotides, the CDR3 is TGTGCCAGCAGACCCGTTCCCTCGGGGAATTCACCCCTCCACTTT. Protein product: CASRPVPSGNSPLHF. This chain joins TRBV2 and TRBJ1-6; D is unclear. Trimming pared 6 bases from V and 7 bases from J, leaving 16 bases between. There are 15 residues in the CDR3. Germline CDR1 and CDR2: SNHLY and FYNNEI.

This CDR3 is CASSHRVGVPKNIQYF. The CDR3 DNA sequence: TGTGCCAGCAGCCACCGAGTGGGGGTGCCCAAAAACATTCAGTACTTC. V is TRBV2 and J is TRBJ2-4, with D perhaps given as TRBD1 or TRBD2 (5 bases each). Germline CDR1 reads SNHLY; CDR2 reads FYNNEI. CDR3 size: 16 residues. V dropped 6 bases and J dropped 2 bases, with 17 bases sitting between them. Based on the CDR3 plus reference TRBV2 and TRBJ2-4, the full variable domain is EPEVTQTPSHQVTQMGQEVILRCVPISNHLYFYWYRQILGQKVEFLVSFYNNEISEKSEIFDDQFSVERPDGSNFTLKIRSTKLEDSAMYFCASSHRVGVPKNIQYFGAGTRLSVL.

The chain is built from TRBV6-1 and TRBJ2-5; 8 bases are a match to TRBD1. The CDR3 sequence is 15 residues long. V lost 3 bases and J lost 4; bases outside the gene matches: 7. Looked up from germline, CDR1 is MNHNS and CDR2 is SASEGT. The CDR3 sequence is CASSDQDRGRETQYF. DNA of the CDR3: TGTGCCAGCAGTGACCAAGACAGGGGTAGAGAGACCCAGTACTTC.

The chain is built from TRBV28 and TRBJ2-7; TRBD1 might be the D (5 bases). The CDR3 covers 15 residues. Trimming removed 5 bases from V and 0 bases from J, with 14 bases in between. Per the germline V gene, CDR1 is MDHEN and CDR2 is SYDVKM. CDR3 sequence reads: CASSLRQTHSYEQYF. CDR3 bases: TGTGCCAGCAGTCTCCGACAGACGCACTCCTACGAGCAGTACTTC.

The genes are TRBV19 and TRBJ2-6, with 10 positions matching TRBD1. The germline CDR1 and CDR2 sequences are LNHDA and SQIVND (reference sequence). The CDR3 covers 18 residues. Trimming took 4 bases from V and 0 from J; bases not matched to a gene: 6. The CDR3 spells CASSRSGTGDSGANVLTF. The DNA for the CDR3 is TGTGCCAGTAGTAGATCCGGGACAGGGGACTCTGGGGCCAACGTCCTGACTTTC. The full variable domain, with the rest looked up from reference TRBV19 and TRBJ2-6, is DGGITQSPKYLFRKEGQNVTLSCEQNLNHDAMYWYRQDPGQGLRLIYYSQIVNDFQKGDIAEGYSVSREKKESFPLTVTSAQKNPTAFYLCASSRSGTGDSGANVLTFGAGSRLTVL.

The chain employs TRBV7-6 and TRBJ1-1; TRBD1 is a possible D gene (5 bases). Germline CDR1 SGHVS, CDR2 FNYEAQ. The CDR3 is 14 amino acids. The germline V and J ends were trimmed by 3 bases and 10 bases, with 18 bases remaining between them. CDR3 region: CASSLARGETLAFF. DNA of the CDR3: TGTGCCAGCAGCTTGGCGCGGGGGGAGACCCTAGCTTTCTTT.